The rows below give T cell receptor beta chains drawn from one sample of a study of CD8+ T cells in alopecia areata. Assay: immunoSEQ multiplex PCR; the TCRdb copy retains only in-frame clones and omits some. Here the sample spans more than 95,000 clones, around 60% being singletons. The sequencing here drew on CD4+ T cells sorted from blood, taken at week 4, from a patient treated with tofacitinib. The receptors were gathered from a human donor with alopecia areata. Both conserved end residues are part of each CDR3. D genes are given only for firm matches. The size of a clone is reported for some rows only, either as once, few or many, or as a class for expanded clones.

j_call v_call clone_size d_call cdr3_nt cdr3_aa
TRBJ2-2 TRBV29-1 . TRBD1 TGCAGCGTTGGCAGGGGGCTGGCCGGGGAGCTGTTTTTT CSVGRGLAGELFF
TRBJ2-3 TRBV30 . . TGTGCCTCTCGGAGGGGGGCGTTGGATACGCAGTATTTT CASRRGALDTQYF
TRBJ2-7 TRBV30 . . TGTGCCTGGAGCTCAGGAGACGAGCAGTACTTC CAWSSGDEQYF
TRBJ2-5 TRBV23-1 . TRBD1 TGCGCCAGCAGTCATCCGGGACAGGAACAAGAGACCCAGTACTTC CASSHPGQEQETQYF
TRBJ1-1 TRBV6-6 . . TGTGCCAGCAGAGCCAACACTGAAGCTTTCTTT CASRANTEAFF
TRBJ1-6 TRBV30 . TRBD1 TGTGCCTGGAGTGTACGGGACAGGGTTTCACCCCTCCACTTT CAWSVRDRVSPLHF
TRBJ1-1 TRBV9 . . TGTGCCAGCAGCCGAACTGATAACACTGAAGCTTTCTTT CASSRTDNTEAFF
TRBJ1-1 TRBV6-6 few TRBD1 TGTGCCAGCAGTCAAGGGACAGTTTCGATGAACACTGAAGCTTTCTTT CASSQGTVSMNTEAFF
TRBJ1-4 TRBV27 few . TGTGCCAGCAAAGGGACTGCTGATGAAAAACTGTTTTTT CASKGTADEKLFF
TRBJ2-5 TRBV5-1 few . TGCGCCAGCAGCTTGGACGGCCAAGAGACCCAGTACTTC CASSLDGQETQYF
TRBJ2-5 TRBV6-1 . . TGTGCCAGCAGTGAAGTTGCCGAGACCCAGTACTTC CASSEVAETQYF
TRBJ2-2 TRBV30 . TRBD2 TGTGCCTGGAAGCGGGAGACCGGGGAGCTGTTTTTT CAWKRETGELFF
TRBJ2-3 TRBV5-1 . TRBD1 TGCGCCAGCAGGAGTGGGACAGACGTAGATACGCAGTATTTT CASRSGTDVDTQYF
TRBJ2-4 TRBV30 . . TGTGCCTGGAACCCCGAGGGGAATGAAAACATTCAGTACTTC CAWNPEGNENIQYF
TRBJ2-1 TRBV7-3 few . TGTGCCAGCAGCTTAGGCAGGGAGGATGAGCAGTTCTTC CASSLGREDEQFF
TRBJ2-2 TRBV5-6 . . TGTGCCAGCAGGCCAACTAGAACCGGGGAGCTGTTTTTT CASRPTRTGELFF
TRBJ2-7 TRBV27 . TRBD1 TGTGCCAGCAGTAGGGGACAGGGGTGGCGCGAGCAGTACTTC CASSRGQGWREQYF
TRBJ1-2 TRBV29-1 . . TGCAGCGTTGCTGGGGATGGCTACACCTTC CSVAGDGYTF
TRBJ2-1 TRBV5-1 few TRBD1 TGCGCCAGCAGCCAGGGACAGACTAATGAGCAGTTCTTC CASSQGQTNEQFF
TRBJ1-2 TRBV7-9 . TRBD1 TGTGCCAGCAGCTCAAAGACAGGGTTCGACTATGGCTACACCTTC CASSSKTGFDYGYTF
TRBJ2-2 TRBV27 . TRBD2 TGTGCCAGCAGTTTCATAGCGGGAGCTGACACCGGGGAGCTGTTTTTT CASSFIAGADTGELFF
TRBJ1-1 TRBV5-4 . TRBD1 TGTGCCAGCAGCTCCGGACAGGGGTACACTGAAGCTTTCTTT CASSSGQGYTEAFF
TRBJ2-1 TRBV10-3 few TRBD2 TGTGCCATCAGTGAGTCGAGCGGGGGGTCCTACAATGAGCAGTTCTTC CAISESSGGSYNEQFF
TRBJ2-6 TRBV29-1 few . TGCAGCGTTGGGGGACCTGACTCTGGGGCCAACGTCCTGACTTTC CSVGGPDSGANVLTF
TRBJ1-3 TRBV7-4 . TRBD1 TGTGCCAGCAGCGGACTCAGACAGGGCAGGCGAAACACCATATATTTT CASSGLRQGRRNTIYF
TRBJ2-3 TRBV18 . TRBD2 TGTGCCAGCTCGACCGGGGGGACCCAGGCAGATACGCAGTATTTT CASSTGGTQADTQYF
TRBJ2-7 TRBV15 . TRBD2 TGTGCCACCAGCAGAGATCCGGTAGCGGGTGAGATCTACGAGCAGTACTTC CATSRDPVAGEIYEQYF
TRBJ1-5 TRBV29-1 . TRBD1 TGCAGCGTAGCGAGACAGGGAAGCAATCAGCCCCAGCATTTT CSVARQGSNQPQHF
TRBJ2-7 TRBV15 . . TGTGCCACCGGAGAACGGTTCTCCTACGAGCAGTACTTC CATGERFSYEQYF
TRBJ2-5 TRBV2 . TRBD2 TGTGCCAGCAGTGGGACTAGCGGGAGACAAGAGACCCAGTACTTC CASSGTSGRQETQYF
TRBJ2-5 TRBV29-1 . . TGCAGCGTCCTAGGACAGAACCAAGAGACCCAGTACTTC CSVLGQNQETQYF
TRBJ2-3 TRBV27 . TRBD1 TGTGCCAGCAGTCCGGGACAGGGGGCATCCACAGATACGCAGTATTTT CASSPGQGASTDTQYF
TRBJ1-2 TRBV29-1 . . TGCAGCGTGTCACAGGGAAGGAATGGCTACACCTTC CSVSQGRNGYTF
TRBJ2-5 TRBV15 . . TGTGCCACCAGCAGAGATAAGGGGTCGATGACGGAGACCCAGTACTTC CATSRDKGSMTETQYF
TRBJ1-1 TRBV11-3 . . TGTGCCAGCAGCTTAGATCGGTTGAACACTGAAGCTTTCTTT CASSLDRLNTEAFF
TRBJ2-6 TRBV29-1 . . TGCAGCGTTGGGGCCACCGGGGCCAACGTCCTGACTTTC CSVGATGANVLTF
TRBJ1-2 TRBV18 . . TGTGCCAGCTCACCAGGCTCGGGACAAACCAGCTATGGCTACACCTTC CASSPGSGQTSYGYTF
TRBJ1-5 TRBV29-1 . . TGCAGCGTTGCAGAGCCCCCTCAGCCCCAGCATTTT CSVAEPPQPQHF
TRBJ1-2 TRBV29-1 . . TGCAGCGTTGGTATAAGACTCAACTATGGCTACACCTTC CSVGIRLNYGYTF
TRBJ2-2 TRBV9 once . TGTGCCAGCAGCGGTCCCCAAGTCACCGGGGAGCTGTTTTTT CASSGPQVTGELFF
TRBJ2-7 TRBV30 few . TGTGCCTGGAGTGTAGCGGACCCAGGAGGCCACGAGCAGTACTTC CAWSVADPGGHEQYF
TRBJ1-2 TRBV9 . TRBD1 TGTGCCAGCAGCCCCGACAGGGGTTATGGCTACACCTTC CASSPDRGYGYTF
TRBJ2-7 TRBV6-6 few . TGTGCCAGCAGCCCACCCGAGGGAGCCTACGAGCAGTACTTC CASSPPEGAYEQYF